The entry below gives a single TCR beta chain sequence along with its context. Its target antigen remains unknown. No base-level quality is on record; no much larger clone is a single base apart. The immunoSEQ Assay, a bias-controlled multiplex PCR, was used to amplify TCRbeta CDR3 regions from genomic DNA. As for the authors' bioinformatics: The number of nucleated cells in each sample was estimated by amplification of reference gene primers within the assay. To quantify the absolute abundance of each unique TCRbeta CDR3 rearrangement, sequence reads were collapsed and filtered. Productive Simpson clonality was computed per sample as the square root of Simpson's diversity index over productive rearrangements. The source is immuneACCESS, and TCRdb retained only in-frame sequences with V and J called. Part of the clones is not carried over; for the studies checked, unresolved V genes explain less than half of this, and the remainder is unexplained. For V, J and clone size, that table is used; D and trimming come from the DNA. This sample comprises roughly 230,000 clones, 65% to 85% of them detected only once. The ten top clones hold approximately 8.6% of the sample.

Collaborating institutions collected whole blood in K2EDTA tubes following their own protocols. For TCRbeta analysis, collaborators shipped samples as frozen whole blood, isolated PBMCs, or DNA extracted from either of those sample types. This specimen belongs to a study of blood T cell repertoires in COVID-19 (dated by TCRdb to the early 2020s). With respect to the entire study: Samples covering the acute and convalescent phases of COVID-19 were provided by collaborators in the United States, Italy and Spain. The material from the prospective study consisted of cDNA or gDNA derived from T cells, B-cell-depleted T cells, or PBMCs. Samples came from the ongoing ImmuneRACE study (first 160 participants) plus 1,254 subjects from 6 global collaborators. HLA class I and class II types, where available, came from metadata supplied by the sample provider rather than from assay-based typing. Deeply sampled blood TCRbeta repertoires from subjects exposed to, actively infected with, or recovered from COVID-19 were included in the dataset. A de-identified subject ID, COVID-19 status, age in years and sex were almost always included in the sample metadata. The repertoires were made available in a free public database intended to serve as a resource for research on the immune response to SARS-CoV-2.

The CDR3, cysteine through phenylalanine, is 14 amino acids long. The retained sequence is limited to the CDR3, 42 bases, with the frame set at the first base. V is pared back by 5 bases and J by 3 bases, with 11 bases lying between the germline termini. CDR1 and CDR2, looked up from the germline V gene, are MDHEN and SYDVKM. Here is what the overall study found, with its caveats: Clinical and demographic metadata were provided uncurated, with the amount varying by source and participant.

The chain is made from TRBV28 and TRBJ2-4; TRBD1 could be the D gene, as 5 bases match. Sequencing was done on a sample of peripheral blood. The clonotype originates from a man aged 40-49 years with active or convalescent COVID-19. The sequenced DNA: TGTGCCAGCAGTCTACAGGATGGCAAAAACATTCAGTACTTC. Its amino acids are CASSLQDGKNIQYF.